Each of the 28 T cell receptor beta chains below was sequenced from the same sample in a study of blood T cell repertoires in COVID-19. Using immunoSEQ multiplex PCR, the repertoire was profiled, and TCRdb retains in-frame clones only, with some absent. The sample records roughly 40,000 clones, around 90% being singletons. Sequencing was carried out using peripheral blood. These receptors were obtained from a man in his fifties or sixties with active COVID-19.

The chain combines TRBV6-5 with TRBJ2-1, with a possible D match to TRBD1 (5 bases). Per germline, CDR1 MNHEY and CDR2 SVGAGI. This CDR3 is 15 amino acids long. V gave up 7 bases and J gave up 5 bases, with 18 bases separating them. The CDR3 is CASILSGAPNNEQFF. CDR3 DNA sequence: TGTGCCAGCATTTTGAGTGGGGCCCCGAACAATGAGCAGTTCTTC.

This CDR3 is CASSPEGGVNYGYTF. CDR3 DNA: TGTGCCAGCAGTCCAGAGGGAGGGGTTAACTATGGCTACACCTTC. The chain uses TRBV27 and TRBJ1-2, with D possibly being TRBD1 (5 bases). V was shortened by 5 bases and J by 1 base, with 14 bases between the two germline ends. There are 15 residues in the CDR3. CDR1 is MNHEY and CDR2 is SMNVEV in the germline V gene (reference sequence).

This chain links TRBV7-2 with TRBJ1-1; D call uncertain. The germline CDR1 and CDR2 sequences are SGHTA and FQGNSA. V dropped 0 bases and J dropped 1 base, with 6 bases sitting between them. The length of the CDR3 is 14 residues. CDR3 in amino acids: CASSLAGRNTEAFF. CDR3 bases: TGTGCCAGCAGCTTAGCGGGCAGGAACACTGAAGCTTTCTTT.

This rearrangement joins TRBV7-2 to TRBJ1-2; D is unclear. CDR1 is SGHTA, CDR2 FQGNSA, per germline. Between the trimmed V and J ends, which lost 1 base and 0 bases, there was a span of 9 bases. This CDR3 has 15 amino acids. CDR3 region: CASSLDGGANYGYTF. CDR3 coding DNA: TGTGCCAGCAGCTTAGATGGAGGAGCTAACTATGGCTACACCTTC.

This chain connects TRBV11-3 to TRBJ1-1, with D possibly being TRBD1 (6 bases). Germline V gene data show CDR1 as SGHNT and CDR2 as YENEEA. The CDR3 runs 14 residues. V dropped 4 bases and J dropped 8 bases, with 17 bases sitting between them. In DNA form, the CDR3 reads TGTGCCAGCAGCTACGTAACAGGGAAAATAGAAGCTTTCTTT. Translation gives CASSYVTGKIEAFF.

This rearrangement joins TRBV11-2 to TRBJ1-1, with D maybe TRBD1 (6 bases). CDR1 and CDR2 from the germline V gene are SGHAT and FQNNGV. This CDR3 has 15 amino acids. Trimming left V 5 bases short and J 0 bases short, with 13 bases between. CDR3 loop: CASSIIQGMNTEAFF. The CDR3 DNA sequence: TGTGCCAGCAGCATTATACAGGGTATGAACACTGAAGCTTTCTTT.

This clone was seen only a few times. J is TRBJ1-2 and V is TRBV6-1; 12 nucleotides agree with TRBD1. Germline CDR1 is MNHNS and CDR2 is SASEGT. This CDR3 comprises 16 residues. V trimming: 4 bases; J trimming: 7 bases; junction bases outside the gene matches: 10. CDR3 region: CASSGFPGQGAGGYTF. The DNA for the CDR3 is TGTGCCAGCAGTGGATTCCCGGGACAGGGGGCGGGTGGCTACACCTTC.

This clone was detected only a few times. The chain employs TRBV28 and TRBJ2-3; TRBD2 is a possible D gene (6 bases). V was trimmed by 9 bases and J by 2 bases, leaving 18 bases between them. CDR1 and CDR2 from the germline V gene are MDHEN and SYDVKM. This CDR3 has 15 amino acids. The CDR3 loop is CARMEGRSYTDTQYF. The CDR3 DNA reads TGTGCCAGGATGGAGGGCAGGTCGTACACAGATACGCAGTATTTT.

J is TRBJ2-5 and V is TRBV18, with 7 bases identical to TRBD2. CDR1 and CDR2 from the germline V gene are KGHSH and LQKENI. The junction had 3 bases not matched to a gene; V was cut back by 3 bases and J by 5 bases. The CDR3 contains 13 residues. CDR3 coding DNA: TGTGCCAGCTCACCTCTCGGGGGGGAGACCCAGTACTTC. It is translated as CASSPLGGETQYF.

This clone was recorded only once. The V and J genes are TRBV6-5 and TRBJ2-1, with 7 positions matching TRBD1. Germline assignment: CDR1 MNHEY and CDR2 SVGAGI. This CDR3 contains 15 residues. With 9 bases clipped from V and 5 bases from J, the junction kept 13 bases outside the gene matches. CDR3 DNA: TGTGCCAGTAACTCCCGGAGACAGGGTCACAATGAGCAGTTCTTC. Protein sequence: CASNSRRQGHNEQFF.

The chain has TRBV28 and TRBJ2-5, with 7 positions matching TRBD2. Looked up from germline, CDR1 is MDHEN and CDR2 is SYDVKM. The CDR3 runs 15 residues. Trimming took 6 bases from V and 3 from J; bases not matched to a gene: 10. As DNA, the CDR3 is TGTGCCAGCAGCCGGGCCGGGACTACGAAAGAGACCCAGTACTTC. Its protein product is CASSRAGTTKETQYF.

The V and J genes are TRBV5-1 and TRBJ2-5, with 8 bases identical to TRBD2. The CDR3 sequence is 16 residues long. The V gene's germline CDR1 is SGHRS and CDR2 YFSETQ. Unmatched junction bases numbered 11, after V lost 6 bases and J lost 1 base. The CDR3 spells CASNLGRGGIQETQYF. CDR3 DNA sequence: TGCGCCAGCAACCTAGGACGGGGGGGAATCCAAGAGACCCAGTACTTC.

This clone was found a few times. The chain has TRBV5-5 and TRBJ1-1; D ambiguous. Trimming shortened V by 3 bases and J by 1 base, and 4 bases separated the two germline ends. Per the germline V gene, CDR1 is SGHKS and CDR2 is YYEKEE (reference sequence). The length of the CDR3 is 12 residues. The CDR3 DNA follows: TGTGCCAGCAGCTACGGGAACACTGAAGCTTTCTTT. Protein: CASSYGNTEAFF.

This chain joins TRBV28 and TRBJ1-2; D ambiguous. The CDR3 extends over 14 amino acids. V lost 3 bases, J lost 6 bases, and 14 bases lay in between. Germline CDR1 and CDR2: MDHEN and SYDVKM. The CDR3 reads CASSFLLHGNGYTF. Here the CDR3 DNA reads TGTGCCAGCAGTTTTCTCTTACACGGGAATGGCTACACCTTC.

The rearrangement uses TRBV7-9 and TRBJ1-1, with 9 bases matching TRBD1. The length of the CDR3 is 15 residues. V lost 8 bases, J lost 0 bases, and 7 bases stayed unmatched. The germline CDR1 and CDR2 sequences are SEHNR and FQNEAQ (reference sequence). DNA for the CDR3: TGTGCCAGCGGCCTCGGGACAGGGATGAACACTGAAGCTTTCTTT. It yields the protein CASGLGTGMNTEAFF.

The J gene is TRBJ2-7, the V gene TRBV6-5, with TRBD2 matching 10 bases. CDR3 length: 12 residues. V shed 8 bases and J 3 bases; nucleotides not matched to a gene: 1. The V gene's germline CDR1 is MNHEY and CDR2 SVGAGI. In nucleotides, the CDR3 is TGTGCCAGCTGGACTAGCGGCTACGAGCAGTACTTC. Protein product: CASWTSGYEQYF.

The chain carries TRBV2 and TRBJ1-6, with a weak D call TRBD1 (6 bases). The CDR3 spans 15 residues. V lost 7 bases to trimming and J lost 8 bases, with 18 bases between them. Germline assignment: CDR1 SNHLY and CDR2 FYNNEI. CDR3 sequence (DNA): TGTGCCAGCACCTCCGGGGGGCGATTAGATTCACCCCTCCACTTT. This gives the protein CASTSGGRLDSPLHF.

The chain has TRBV6-4 and TRBJ2-1, with a possible D match to TRBD2 (6 bases). Trimming pared 2 bases from V and 8 bases from J, leaving 13 bases between. The CDR3 covers 14 residues. Germline CDR1 MRHNA, CDR2 SNTAGT. The CDR3 DNA reads TGTGCCAGCAGTGACGGGACGGGGGTACATGAGCAGTTCTTC. It is translated as CASSDGTGVHEQFF.

The chain employs TRBV27 and TRBJ2-3, with D possibly being TRBD1 (5 bases). The V gene lost 3 bases and the J gene lost 0 bases, with 13 bases spanning the gap. Germline values: CDR1 MNHEY, CDR2 SMNVEV (reference sequence). CDR3 length: 16 residues. DNA of the CDR3: TGTGCCAGCAGTTTCTTGGGCAGGGCGAGCACAGATACGCAGTATTTT. Translation gives CASSFLGRASTDTQYF.

This chain connects TRBV3-1 (or the pseudogene TRBV3-2) to TRBJ1-6; no firm D call. V shed 0 bases and J shed 7 bases, with 16 bases lying between them. CDR1 is LGHDT and CDR2 is YNNKEL in the germline V gene (reference sequence). The CDR3 loop spans 17 amino acids. The DNA of the CDR3 is TGTGCCAGCAGCCAAGAGAACAGCATAAAAAAAAATTCACCCCTCCACTTT. As protein: CASSQENSIKKNSPLHF.

The chain joins TRBV6-6 to TRBJ1-3; D might be TRBD1 (6 bases). With 6 bases removed from V and 2 bases from J, the gap between germline ends came to 11 bases. This CDR3 spans 14 amino acids. The germline gives CDR1 MNHNY, CDR2 SVGAGI (reference sequence). Written as DNA, the CDR3 is TGTGCCAGCAGCCAGGGGACAACTGGAAACACCATATATTTT. It encodes CASSQGTTGNTIYF.

The genes are TRBV18 and TRBJ1-1, with a weak D call TRBD1 (5 bases). The germline CDR1 and CDR2 sequences are KGHSH and LQKENI. Trimming took 2 bases from V and 6 from J, leaving 19 bases between them. The CDR3 consists of 16 residues. This CDR3 is CASSPMGGILGAEAFF. CDR3 coding DNA: TGTGCCAGCTCACCAATGGGGGGGATCCTAGGAGCTGAAGCTTTCTTT.

This clone was observed a few times. The chain carries TRBV10-3 and TRBJ2-3; TRBD2 agrees at 11 bases. This CDR3 region has 20 residues. V lost 2 bases to trimming and J lost 2 bases; unmatched junction nucleotides: 15. Germline loops: CDR1 ENHRY, CDR2 SYGVKD. CDR3 in DNA: TGTGCCATCAGTGAGCCCCTTGAGCATGTAGCGGGGGGGACCACAGATACGCAGTATTTT. Translated, it gives CAISEPLEHVAGGTTDTQYF.

The CDR3 spells CASSPYRTVNEKLFF. The CDR3 region has the DNA TGTGCCAGCAGCCCATACCGGACAGTTAATGAAAAACTGTTTTTT. V gene TRBV7-2 combines with J gene TRBJ1-4; TRBD1 is a possible D gene (6 bases). V lost 5 bases to trimming and J lost 4 bases, with 14 bases between them. This CDR3 contains 15 residues. Germline CDR1 reads SGHTA; CDR2 reads FQGNSA.

The chain is built from TRBV6-4 and TRBJ2-1, with D perhaps TRBD2 (6 bases). Germline-derived CDR1 and CDR2 are MRHNA and SNTAGT. Trimming pared 0 bases from V and 6 bases from J, leaving 9 bases between. This CDR3 contains 14 residues. The CDR3 sequence is CASSDSGGGNEQFF. For the CDR3, the DNA is TGTGCCAGCAGTGACTCGGGGGGAGGCAATGAGCAGTTCTTC.

This chain connects TRBV25-1 to TRBJ2-6; weak D call: TRBD1 (7 bases). Germline CDR1 MGHDK, CDR2 SYGVNS. The CDR3 consists of 17 residues. Trimming removed 1 base from V and 0 bases from J, with 10 bases in between. CDR3 nucleotide sequence: TGTGCCAGCAGTGAATCAGGGGGGCTCTCTGGGGCCAACGTCCTGACTTTC. Encoded protein: CASSESGGLSGANVLTF. Together with reference TRBV25-1 and TRBJ2-6, the CDR3 gives the full variable domain: EADIYQTPRYLVIGTGKKITLECSQTMGHDKMYWYQQDPGMELHLIHYSYGVNSTEKGDLSSESTVSRIRTEHFPLTLESARPSHTSQYLCASSESGGLSGANVLTFGAGSRLTVL.

This clone was recorded a few times. The rearrangement joins TRBV6-5 to TRBJ1-5; TRBD1 agrees at 7 bases. The junction had 9 bases not matched to a gene; V was cut back by 8 bases and J by 2 bases. Germline values: CDR1 MNHEY, CDR2 SVGAGI. This CDR3 comprises 15 residues. The CDR3, as DNA: TGTGCCAGCTCATCAGGGGGTGAGGGCAATCAGCCCCAGCATTTT. Protein sequence: CASSSGGEGNQPQHF.

The chain carries TRBV10-1 and TRBJ2-7; a possible D gene is TRBD2 (7 bases). CDR1 and CDR2 from the germline V gene are WNHNN and SYGVQD (reference sequence). The V end lost 4 bases, the J end lost 5 bases, and 21 bases lay between the germline ends. This CDR3 comprises 16 residues. CDR3 nucleotide sequence: TGCGCCAGCAGTGGATTGTGGTCTAGGGGGGGGGACGAGCAGTACTTC. This encodes CASSGLWSRGGDEQYF.